What follows describes a single T cell receptor (beta chain). These data originate in a study of cytomegalovirus exposure and HLA in healthy donors. Amplification used 60 Vbeta primers and 13 Jbeta primers. Clones were sequenced by immunoSEQ multiplex PCR, and TCRdb holds only the in-frame ones, with some missing. The sample lists 170,000 or so clones, about 69% occurring once. The source of this sequence is a male donor in good health and CMV-seronegative. Material: PBMCs.

CDR3 bases: TGTGCCATAAAAGGCGGGGCGAACACCGGGGAGCTGTTTTTT. It codes for CAIKGGANTGELFF. This chain uses TRBV6-6 with TRBJ2-2; tentative D call: TRBD2 (6 bases). In germline, CDR1 is MNHNY, CDR2 SVGAGI (reference sequence). The length of the CDR3 is 14 residues. V was trimmed by 10 bases and J by 0 bases, leaving 12 bases between them.